This entry describes one T cell receptor (beta chain). The antigen is not known. This PCR relied on a set of 60 Vbeta primers and 13 Jbeta primers. Data came from immunoSEQ multiplex PCR; TCRdb stores just in-frame clones and leaves some out. The sample holds fewer than 200,000 clones, roughly 86% seen once. The germline V gene encodes CDR1 SGHRS and CDR2 YFSETQ. Deletions cut 4 bases from V and 0 bases from J, with 14 bases between. This CDR3 has 16 residues. This sample was taken from a study of cytomegalovirus exposure and HLA in healthy donors. The study's findings and limits: The study labeled about 160 TCR beta chains cytomegalovirus-associated. Presence/absence analyses rested on an assumption that sequencing depth was roughly uniform across donors.

Sequences were obtained from PBMCs. The chain combines TRBV5-1 with TRBJ2-1; D not resolved. This TCR came from a middle-aged man in good health and CMV-seropositive. The CDR3: CASSPPRGSSYNEQFF. CDR3 in DNA: TGCGCCAGCAGCCCCCCCCGAGGTAGCTCCTACAATGAGCAGTTCTTC.